This T cell receptor (beta chain) was identified in a study of Graves' ophthalmopathy and Graves' hyperthyroidism. The overall study: Researchers obtained peripheral blood at initial diagnosis, before any treatment had begun.

Germline assignment: CDR1 MNHNS and CDR2 SASEGT. The V and J ends lost 6 bases and 4 bases, in that order; junction bases with no gene match: 5. The CDR3 covers 14 residues. This clonotype has at least ten counts. TCR beta CDR3 regions were amplified from RNA transcripts. RT-PCR in the first round used HTBI primers; a second-round multiplex PCR followed. TCRdb fed the multiplex PCR reads into MiXCR, producing one record per CDR3 protein. The sample lists 680,000 or so distinct CDR3 sequences, 22% occurring once. Hyperthyroidism patients, aged 18 to 65, were newly diagnosed, under 2 months' duration. Sequenced material: peripheral blood. The chain joins TRBV6-1 to TRBJ2-7; 11 nucleotides match TRBD2. This clonotype was sampled from a woman aged 18-29 years with stable Graves' hyperthyroidism. Some clones in this sample may be carry-over from other donors' samples. CDR3 in DNA: TGTGCCAGCAGGTCGTTAGCGGGAGGGTACGAGCAGTACTTC. Its protein is CASRSLAGGYEQYF.